The clone carrying this T cell receptor beta chain was counted many times. Its antigen is undetermined. TCRdb reanalysed the 5' RACE reads using MiXCR and keeps one entry per CDR3 protein. The data show tens of thousands of distinct CDR3 sequences, roughly 4.9% seen once. The data were obtained in a study of neurological immune-mediated disorders. Study-wide findings and caveats: Phylogenetically, 18 of 34 multiple sclerosis patients' repertoires fell into one related-CDR3 cluster, a possible signature.

Trimming cost V 6 bases and J 0 bases, with 11 bases left between them. The germline V gene encodes CDR1 MNHEY and CDR2 SVGEGT. This CDR3 comprises 14 residues. This chain links TRBV6-2 or TRBV6-3 with TRBJ1-1; D is possibly TRBD1 (5 bases). The sequencing input was PBMCs. The source of this sequence is a woman aged 70 to 79 with multiple sclerosis. The DNA for the CDR3 is TGTGCCAGCAGGCGGGACGCCTTGAACACTGAAGCTTTCTTT. It translates to CASRRDALNTEAFF.